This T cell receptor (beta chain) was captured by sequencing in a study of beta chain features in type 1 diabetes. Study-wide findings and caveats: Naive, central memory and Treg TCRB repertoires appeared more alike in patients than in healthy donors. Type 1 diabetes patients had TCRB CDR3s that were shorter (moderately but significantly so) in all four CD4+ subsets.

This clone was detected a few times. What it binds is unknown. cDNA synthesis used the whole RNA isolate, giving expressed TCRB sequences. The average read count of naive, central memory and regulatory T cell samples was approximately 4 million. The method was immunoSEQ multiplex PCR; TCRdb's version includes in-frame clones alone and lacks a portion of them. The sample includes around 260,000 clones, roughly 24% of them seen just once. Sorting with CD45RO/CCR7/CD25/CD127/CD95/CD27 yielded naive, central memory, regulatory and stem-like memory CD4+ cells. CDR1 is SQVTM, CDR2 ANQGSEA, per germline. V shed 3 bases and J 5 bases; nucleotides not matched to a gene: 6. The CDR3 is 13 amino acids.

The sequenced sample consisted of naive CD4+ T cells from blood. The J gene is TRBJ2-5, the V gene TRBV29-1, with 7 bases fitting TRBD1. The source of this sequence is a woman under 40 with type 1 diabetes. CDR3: CSVERQQGETQYF. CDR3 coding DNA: TGCAGCGTTGAGCGGCAACAGGGGGAGACCCAGTACTTC.